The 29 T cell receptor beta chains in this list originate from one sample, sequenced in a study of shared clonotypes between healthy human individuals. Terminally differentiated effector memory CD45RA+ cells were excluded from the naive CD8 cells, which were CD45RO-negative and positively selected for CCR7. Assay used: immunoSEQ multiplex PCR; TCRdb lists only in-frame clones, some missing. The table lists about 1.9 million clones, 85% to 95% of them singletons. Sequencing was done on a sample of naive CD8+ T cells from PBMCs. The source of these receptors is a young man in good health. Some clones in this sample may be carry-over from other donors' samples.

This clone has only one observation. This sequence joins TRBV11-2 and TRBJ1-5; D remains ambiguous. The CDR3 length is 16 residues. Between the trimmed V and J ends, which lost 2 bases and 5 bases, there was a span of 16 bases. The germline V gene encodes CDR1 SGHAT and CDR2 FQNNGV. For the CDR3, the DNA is TGTGCCAGCAGCTTATTATCGTCAACTCGAGATCAGCCCCAGCATTTT. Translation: CASSLLSSTRDQPQHF.

The CDR3 DNA reads as TGTGCCAGTAGTATAGCTCTAGCGGGACCCTACAATGAGCAGTTCTTC. Encoded protein: CASSIALAGPYNEQFF. V gene TRBV19 combines with J gene TRBJ2-1, with TRBD2 matching over 9 bases. V trimming: 1 base; J trimming: 2 bases; junction bases outside the gene matches: 3. The CDR3 consists of 16 residues. The germline CDR1 and CDR2 sequences are LNHDA and SQIVND (reference sequence).

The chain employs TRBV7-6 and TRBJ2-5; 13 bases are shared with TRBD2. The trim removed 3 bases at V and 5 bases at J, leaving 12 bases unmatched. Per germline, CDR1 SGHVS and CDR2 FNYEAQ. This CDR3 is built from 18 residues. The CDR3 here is CASSFLFGTSGASETQYF. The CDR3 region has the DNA TGTGCCAGCAGCTTCCTCTTCGGGACTAGCGGGGCTTCGGAGACCCAGTACTTC.

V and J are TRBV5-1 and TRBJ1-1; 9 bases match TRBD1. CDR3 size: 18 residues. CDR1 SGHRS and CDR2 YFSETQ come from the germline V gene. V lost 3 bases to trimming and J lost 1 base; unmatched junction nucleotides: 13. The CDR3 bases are TGCGCCAGCAGCTCTTACTCCGGGACAGGGTTTGAGAACACTGAAGCTTTCTTT. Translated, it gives CASSSYSGTGFENTEAFF.

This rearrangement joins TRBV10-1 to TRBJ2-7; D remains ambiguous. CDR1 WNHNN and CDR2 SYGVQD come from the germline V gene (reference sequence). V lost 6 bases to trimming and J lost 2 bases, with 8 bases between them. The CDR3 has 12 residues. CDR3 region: CASSGLPYEQYF. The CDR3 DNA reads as TGCGCCAGCAGCGGGTTACCCTACGAGCAGTACTTC.

CDR3 region: CASSAPGTGGREQYF. The CDR3 nucleotides are TGTGCCAGTAGTGCCCCCGGGACAGGGGGCCGGGAGCAGTACTTC. The chain is built from TRBV19 and TRBJ2-7; TRBD1 matches 12 bases. The CDR3 is 15 residues long. V lost 5 bases to trimming and J lost 7 bases; unmatched junction nucleotides: 9. Germline CDR1 and CDR2: LNHDA and SQIVND (reference sequence).

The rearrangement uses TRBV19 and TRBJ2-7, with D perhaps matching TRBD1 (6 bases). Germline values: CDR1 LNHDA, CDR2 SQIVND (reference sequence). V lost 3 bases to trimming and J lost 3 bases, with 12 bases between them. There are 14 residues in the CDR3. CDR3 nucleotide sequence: TGTGCCAGTAGTATTTTCCAGGGGAACTACGAGCAGTACTTC. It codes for CASSIFQGNYEQYF.

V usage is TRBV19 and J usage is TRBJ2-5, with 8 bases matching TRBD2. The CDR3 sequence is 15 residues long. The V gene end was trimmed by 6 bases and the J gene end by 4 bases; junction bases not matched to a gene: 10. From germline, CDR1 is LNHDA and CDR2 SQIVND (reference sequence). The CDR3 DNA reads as TGTGCCAGTAGCTCTCGGACTAGCTTAACAGAGACCCAGTACTTC. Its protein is CASSSRTSLTETQYF.

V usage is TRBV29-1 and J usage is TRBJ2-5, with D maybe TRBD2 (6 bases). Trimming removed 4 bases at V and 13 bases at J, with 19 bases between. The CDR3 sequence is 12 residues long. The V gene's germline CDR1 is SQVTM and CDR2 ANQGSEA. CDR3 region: CSVVHPSGRWYF. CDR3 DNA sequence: TGCAGCGTTGTCCACCCCAGCGGGCGTTGGTACTTC.

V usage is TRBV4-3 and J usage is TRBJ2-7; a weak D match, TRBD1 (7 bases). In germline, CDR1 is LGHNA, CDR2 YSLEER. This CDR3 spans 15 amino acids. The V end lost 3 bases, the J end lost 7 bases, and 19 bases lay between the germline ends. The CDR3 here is CASSHAGTSQGEQYF. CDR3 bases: TGCGCCAGCAGCCATGCCGGGACTTCACAGGGGGAGCAGTACTTC.

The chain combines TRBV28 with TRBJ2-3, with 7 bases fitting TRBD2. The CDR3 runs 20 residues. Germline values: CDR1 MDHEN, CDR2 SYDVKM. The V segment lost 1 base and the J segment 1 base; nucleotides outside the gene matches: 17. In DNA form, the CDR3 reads TGTGCCAGCAGTTTATTGCTGGGGCGGGAGATCGGTTCTGGCACAGATACGCAGTATTTT. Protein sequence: CASSLLLGREIGSGTDTQYF. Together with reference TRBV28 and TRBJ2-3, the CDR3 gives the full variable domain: DVKVTQSSRYLVKRTGEKVFLECVQDMDHENMFWYRQDPGLGLRLIYFSYDVKMKEKGDIPEGYSVSREKKERFSLILESASTNQTSMYLCASSLLLGREIGSGTDTQYFGPGTRLTVL.

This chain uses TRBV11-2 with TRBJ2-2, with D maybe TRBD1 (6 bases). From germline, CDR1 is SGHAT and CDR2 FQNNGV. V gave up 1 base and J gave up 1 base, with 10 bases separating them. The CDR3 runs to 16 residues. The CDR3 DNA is TGTGCCAGCAGCTTAGGTCAGGGGCAGAACACCGGGGAGCTGTTTTTT. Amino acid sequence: CASSLGQGQNTGELFF.

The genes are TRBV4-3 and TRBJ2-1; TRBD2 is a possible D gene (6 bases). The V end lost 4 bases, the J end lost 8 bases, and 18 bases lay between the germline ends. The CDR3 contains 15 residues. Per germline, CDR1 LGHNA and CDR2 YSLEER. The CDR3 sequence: CASSPLNGSRHEQFF. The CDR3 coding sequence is TGCGCCAGCAGCCCGTTGAACGGGAGTAGGCATGAGCAGTTCTTC.

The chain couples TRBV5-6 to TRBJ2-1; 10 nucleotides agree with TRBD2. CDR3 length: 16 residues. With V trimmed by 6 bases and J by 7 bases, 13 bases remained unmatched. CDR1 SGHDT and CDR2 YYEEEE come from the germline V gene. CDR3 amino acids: CASISGRRGMGNEQFF. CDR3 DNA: TGTGCCAGCATTAGCGGGAGGCGGGGTATGGGAAATGAGCAGTTCTTC.

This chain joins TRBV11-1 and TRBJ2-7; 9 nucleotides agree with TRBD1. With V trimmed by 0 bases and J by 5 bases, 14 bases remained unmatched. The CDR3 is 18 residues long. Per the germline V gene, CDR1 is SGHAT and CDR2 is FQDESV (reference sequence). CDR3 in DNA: TGTGCCAGCAGCTTAGCGTGGCCCGGGACAGGGCGTTACAACGAGCAGTACTTC. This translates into CASSLAWPGTGRYNEQYF.

CDR3 DNA: TGTGCCACCTCTACCGACCGAACCTACGAGCAGTACTTC. Translated: CATSTDRTYEQYF. The genes are TRBV5-5 and TRBJ2-7; no definite D call. Germline V gene data show CDR1 as SGHKS and CDR2 as YYEKEE (reference sequence). The CDR3 is 13 residues long. The germline V and J ends were trimmed by 9 bases and 2 bases, with 15 bases remaining between them.

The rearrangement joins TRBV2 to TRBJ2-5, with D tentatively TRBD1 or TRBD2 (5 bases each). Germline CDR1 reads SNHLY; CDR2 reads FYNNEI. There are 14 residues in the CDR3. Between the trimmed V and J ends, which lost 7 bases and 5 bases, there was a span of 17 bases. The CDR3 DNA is TGTGCCAGCACTGGAACGATGGGGGAGGAGACCCAGTACTTC. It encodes CASTGTMGEETQYF. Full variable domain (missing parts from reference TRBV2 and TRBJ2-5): EPEVTQTPSHQVTQMGQEVILRCVPISNHLYFYWYRQILGQKVEFLVSFYNNEISEKSEIFDDQFSVERPDGSNFTLKIRSTKLEDSAMYFCASTGTMGEETQYFGPGTRLLVL.

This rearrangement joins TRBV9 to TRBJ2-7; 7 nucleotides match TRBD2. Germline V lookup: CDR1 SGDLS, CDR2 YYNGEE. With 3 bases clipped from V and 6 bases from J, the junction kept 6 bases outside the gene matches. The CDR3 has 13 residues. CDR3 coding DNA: TGTGCCAGCAGCGCCGGACTAGTCGGCGAGCAGTACTTC. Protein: CASSAGLVGEQYF.

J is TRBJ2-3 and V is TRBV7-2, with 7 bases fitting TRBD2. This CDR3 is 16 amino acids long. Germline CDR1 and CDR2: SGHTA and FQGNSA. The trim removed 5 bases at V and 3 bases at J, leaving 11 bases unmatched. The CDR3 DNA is TGTGCCAGCAGCCCCCTCGTCAGCGGGACGACAGATACGCAGTATTTT. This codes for CASSPLVSGTTDTQYF.

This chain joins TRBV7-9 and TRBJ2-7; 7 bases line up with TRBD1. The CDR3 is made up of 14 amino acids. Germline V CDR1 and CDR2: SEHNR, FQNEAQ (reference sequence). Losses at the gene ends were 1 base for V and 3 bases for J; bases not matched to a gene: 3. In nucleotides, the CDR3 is TGTGCCAGCAGCTTAGTTGACAGGGACTACGAGCAGTACTTC. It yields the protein CASSLVDRDYEQYF.

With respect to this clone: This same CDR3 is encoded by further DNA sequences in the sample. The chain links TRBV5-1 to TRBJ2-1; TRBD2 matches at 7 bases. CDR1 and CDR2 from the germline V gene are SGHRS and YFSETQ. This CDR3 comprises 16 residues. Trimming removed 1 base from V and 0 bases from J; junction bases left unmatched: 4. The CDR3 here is CASSLSSGSSYNEQFF. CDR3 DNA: TGCGCCAGCAGCTTGTCTAGCGGTTCCTCCTACAATGAGCAGTTCTTC.

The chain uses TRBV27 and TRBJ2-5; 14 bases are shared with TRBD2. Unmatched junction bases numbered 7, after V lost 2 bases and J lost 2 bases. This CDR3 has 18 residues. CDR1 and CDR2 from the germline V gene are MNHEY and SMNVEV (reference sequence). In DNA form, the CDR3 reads TGTGCCAGCAGTTTACTGGGACTAGCGGGAGTACGTCAAGAGACCCAGTACTTC. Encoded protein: CASSLLGLAGVRQETQYF.

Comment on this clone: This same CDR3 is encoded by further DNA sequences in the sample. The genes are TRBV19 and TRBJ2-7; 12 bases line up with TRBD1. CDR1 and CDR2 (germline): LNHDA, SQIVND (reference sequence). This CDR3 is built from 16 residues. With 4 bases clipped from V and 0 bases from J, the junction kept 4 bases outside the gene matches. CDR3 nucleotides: TGTGCCAGTAGTACCCCGGGACAGGGGGCCTCCTACGAGCAGTACTTC. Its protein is CASSTPGQGASYEQYF.

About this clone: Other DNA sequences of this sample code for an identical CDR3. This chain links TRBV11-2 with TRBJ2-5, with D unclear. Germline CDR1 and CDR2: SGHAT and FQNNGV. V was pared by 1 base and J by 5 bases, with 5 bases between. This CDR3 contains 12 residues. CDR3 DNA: TGTGCCAGCAGCTTAGCACGGGAGACCCAGTACTTC. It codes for CASSLARETQYF.

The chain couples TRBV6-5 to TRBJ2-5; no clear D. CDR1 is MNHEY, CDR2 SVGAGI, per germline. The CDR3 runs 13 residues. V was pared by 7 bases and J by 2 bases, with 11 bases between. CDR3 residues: CASTDIRQETQYF. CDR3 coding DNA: TGTGCCAGCACCGACATCAGGCAAGAGACCCAGTACTTC.

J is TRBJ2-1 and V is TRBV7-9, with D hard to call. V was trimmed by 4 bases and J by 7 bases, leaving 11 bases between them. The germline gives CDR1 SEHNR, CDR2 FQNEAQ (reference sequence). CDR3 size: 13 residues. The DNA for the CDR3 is TGTGCCAGCAGCTCAGTGTTGACAAATGAGCAGTTCTTC. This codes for CASSSVLTNEQFF. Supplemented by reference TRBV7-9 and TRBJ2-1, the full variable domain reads DTGVSQNPRHKITKRGQNVTFRCDPISEHNRLYWYRQTLGQGPEFLTYFQNEAQLEKSRLLSDRFSAERPKGSFSTLEIQRTEQGDSAMYLCASSSVLTNEQFFGPGTRLTVL.

CDR3 protein: CATSSRASYEQYF. The DNA of the CDR3 is TGTGCCACCAGCTCCAGGGCCTCCTACGAGCAGTACTTC. The V and J genes are TRBV15 and TRBJ2-7; TRBD1 might be the D (5 bases). The CDR3 has 13 residues. Trimming removed 5 bases from V and 0 bases from J, with 8 bases in between. Germline V gene sequence: CDR1 LNHNV, CDR2 YYDKDF (reference sequence).

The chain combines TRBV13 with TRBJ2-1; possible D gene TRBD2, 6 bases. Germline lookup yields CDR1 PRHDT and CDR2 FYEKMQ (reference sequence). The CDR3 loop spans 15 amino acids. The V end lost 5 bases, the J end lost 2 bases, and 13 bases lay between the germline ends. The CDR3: CASSPRDLTYNEQFF. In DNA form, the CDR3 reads TGTGCCAGCAGCCCGCGGGACCTTACCTACAATGAGCAGTTCTTC.

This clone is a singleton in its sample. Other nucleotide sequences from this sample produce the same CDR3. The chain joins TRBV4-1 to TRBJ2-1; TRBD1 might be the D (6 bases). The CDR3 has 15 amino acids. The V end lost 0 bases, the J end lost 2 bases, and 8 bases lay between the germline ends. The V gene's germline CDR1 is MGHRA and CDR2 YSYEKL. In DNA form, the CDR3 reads TGCGCCAGCAGCCAAGATACAGGGCCCTACAATGAGCAGTTCTTC. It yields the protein CASSQDTGPYNEQFF.